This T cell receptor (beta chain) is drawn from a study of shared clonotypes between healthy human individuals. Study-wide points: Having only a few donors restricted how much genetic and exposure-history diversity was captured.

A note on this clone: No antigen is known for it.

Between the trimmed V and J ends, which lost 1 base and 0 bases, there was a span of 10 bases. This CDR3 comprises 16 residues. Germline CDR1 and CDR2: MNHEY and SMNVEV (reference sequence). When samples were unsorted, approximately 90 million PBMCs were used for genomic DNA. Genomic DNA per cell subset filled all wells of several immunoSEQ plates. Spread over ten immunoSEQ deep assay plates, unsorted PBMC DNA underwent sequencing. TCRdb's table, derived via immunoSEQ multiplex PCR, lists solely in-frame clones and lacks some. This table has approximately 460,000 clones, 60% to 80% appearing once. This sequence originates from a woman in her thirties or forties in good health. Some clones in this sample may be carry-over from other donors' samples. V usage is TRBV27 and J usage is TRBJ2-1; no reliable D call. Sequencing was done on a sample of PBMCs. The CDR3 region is CASSLFGPSSYNEQFF. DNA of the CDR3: TGTGCCAGCAGTTTATTCGGCCCGAGCTCCTACAATGAGCAGTTCTTC.